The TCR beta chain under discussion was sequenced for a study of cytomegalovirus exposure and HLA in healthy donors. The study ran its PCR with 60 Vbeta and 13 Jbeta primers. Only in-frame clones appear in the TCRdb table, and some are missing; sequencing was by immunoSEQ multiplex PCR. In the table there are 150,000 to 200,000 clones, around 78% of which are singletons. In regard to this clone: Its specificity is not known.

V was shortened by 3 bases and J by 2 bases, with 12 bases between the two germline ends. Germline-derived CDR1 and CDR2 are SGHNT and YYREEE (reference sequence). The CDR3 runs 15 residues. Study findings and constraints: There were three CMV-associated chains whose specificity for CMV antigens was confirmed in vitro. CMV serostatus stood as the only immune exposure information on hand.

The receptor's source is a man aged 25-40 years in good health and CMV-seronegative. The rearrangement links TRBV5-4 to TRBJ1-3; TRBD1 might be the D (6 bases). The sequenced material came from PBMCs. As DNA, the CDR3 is TGTGCCAGCAGCTCCCCGGGGGGCACTGGAAACACCATATATTTT. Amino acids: CASSSPGGTGNTIYF.